These 15 T cell receptor beta chains came from one sample sequenced in a study of technical replicates of blood from several donors. Using immunoSEQ multiplex PCR, the repertoire was profiled, and TCRdb retains in-frame clones only, with some absent. Altogether roughly 80,000 clones are present, roughly 93% being singletons, with the ten largest covering 0.24%. Sequencing was performed on T cells isolated from PBMCs. Receptors were obtained from a human donor in good health.

The chain has TRBV28 and TRBJ2-2; the D is unclear. The germline V gene has CDR1 MDHEN and CDR2 SYDVKM. V was pared by 4 bases and J by 1 base, with 10 bases between. This CDR3 is built from 15 residues. The CDR3 nucleotides read TGTGCCAGCAGTTCTTATAGAGGGAACACCGGGGAGCTGTTTTTT. Residues: CASSSYRGNTGELFF.

The chain employs TRBV6-1 and TRBJ1-5; 12 bases align to TRBD1. Germline loops: CDR1 MNHNS, CDR2 SASEGT. The V segment lost 10 bases and the J segment 5 bases; nucleotides outside the gene matches: 9. The CDR3 is made up of 15 amino acids. CDR3 sequence: CAIQPGQGAYQPQHF. DNA of the CDR3: TGTGCCATCCAACCGGGACAGGGGGCGTATCAGCCCCAGCATTTT.

V and J are TRBV27 and TRBJ1-1, with D possibly being TRBD1 (6 bases). Trimming took off 8 bases at V and 4 bases at J, with 20 bases between the two ends. Germline lookup yields CDR1 MNHEY and CDR2 SMNVEV (reference sequence). CDR3 length equals 15 residues. The DNA of the CDR3 is TGTGCCAGCCGGGGGGCGCTTCTTAGGGTCACTGAAGCTTTCTTT. Protein sequence: CASRGALLRVTEAFF.

J is TRBJ2-3 and V is TRBV15, with 7 nucleotides matching TRBD1. Looked up from germline, CDR1 is LNHNV and CDR2 is YYDKDF (reference sequence). The CDR3 has 17 residues. J gave up 6 bases and V 0 bases, and 12 bases lay outside the gene matches. CDR3 residues: CATSRDLTTGFVDTQYF. CDR3 DNA sequence: TGTGCCACCAGCAGAGATCTGACGACAGGGTTCGTCGATACGCAGTATTTT.

This chain uses TRBV10-2 with TRBJ1-5; the D gene is possibly TRBD1 (5 bases). CDR1 and CDR2 from the germline V gene are WSHSY and SAAADI. V lost 6 bases to trimming and J lost 6 bases, with 12 bases between them. This CDR3 spans 13 amino acids. For the CDR3, the DNA is TGCGCCAGCAGCTCAACGCAGGGTCAGCCCCAGCATTTT. Protein: CASSSTQGQPQHF.

V and J are TRBV18 and TRBJ2-5, with unresolved D. V was shortened by 0 bases and J by 2 bases, with 7 bases between the two germline ends. Germline V gene sequence: CDR1 KGHSH, CDR2 LQKENI. This CDR3 has 14 amino acids. Here the CDR3 reads CASSPPEPQETQYF. CDR3 DNA sequence: TGTGCCAGCTCACCACCGGAGCCGCAAGAGACCCAGTACTTC.

V usage is TRBV5-5 and J usage is TRBJ2-2; D perhaps matches TRBD2 (6 bases). Germline-derived CDR1 and CDR2 are SGHKS and YYEKEE (reference sequence). The length of the CDR3 is 18 residues. Between the trimmed V and J ends, which lost 4 bases and 0 bases, there was a span of 19 bases. The CDR3 region is CASSPNPPAGSNTGELFF. CDR3 nucleotide sequence: TGTGCCAGCAGCCCCAACCCCCCTGCGGGGTCGAACACCGGGGAGCTGTTTTTT.

This rearrangement joins TRBV6-6 to TRBJ1-1, with 7 bases lining up with TRBD1. V dropped 2 bases and J dropped 2; count of bases not matched to a gene: 5. The CDR3 runs to 15 residues. CDR1 and CDR2 from the germline V gene are MNHNY and SVGAGI (reference sequence). CDR3 DNA: TGTGCCAGCAGTTACCCAGGGGGGCGAAACACTGAAGCTTTCTTT. This sequence encodes CASSYPGGRNTEAFF.

This clone has only one observation. The rearrangement joins TRBV28 to TRBJ1-1; D is undetermined. V was trimmed by 5 bases and J by 8 bases, leaving 21 bases between them. The CDR3 has 15 residues. Germline V gene sequence: CDR1 MDHEN, CDR2 SYDVKM. CDR3 amino acids: CASSGKPAGGREAFF. CDR3 DNA sequence: TGTGCCAGCAGTGGCAAACCTGCGGGCGGGAGGGAAGCTTTCTTT.

The chain employs TRBV29-1 and TRBJ1-1, with 8 bases identical to TRBD1. Per the germline V gene, CDR1 is SQVTM and CDR2 is ANQGSEA. Germline trimming cut 4 bases from V and 0 bases from J; bases unmatched to any gene: 4. This CDR3 comprises 14 residues. CDR3 sequence reads: CSVGRDRLNTEAFF. CDR3 DNA: TGCAGCGTTGGACGGGACAGGCTGAACACTGAAGCTTTCTTT.

The gene calls are TRBV28 and TRBJ2-7; D may be TRBD1 (6 bases). There are 15 residues in the CDR3. Germline V gene data show CDR1 as MDHEN and CDR2 as SYDVKM. V gave up 3 bases and J gave up 2 bases, with 14 bases separating them. The CDR3 DNA sequence: TGTGCCAGCAGTTTCAGGGGTGGGGGCACCTACGAGCAGTACTTC. Protein: CASSFRGGGTYEQYF. Together with reference TRBV28 and TRBJ2-7, the CDR3 gives the full variable domain: DVKVTQSSRYLVKRTGEKVFLECVQDMDHENMFWYRQDPGLGLRLIYFSYDVKMKEKGDIPEGYSVSREKKERFSLILESASTNQTSMYLCASSFRGGGTYEQYFGPGTRLTVT.

The chain links TRBV28 to TRBJ2-2; possibly TRBD1 for D (6 bases). Trimming pared 2 bases from V and 6 bases from J, leaving 10 bases between. The CDR3 runs 14 residues. Germline lookup yields CDR1 MDHEN and CDR2 SYDVKM. CDR3 nucleotide sequence: TGTGCCAGCAGTTTAGGGGGCGCCCCCGGGGAGCTGTTTTTT. Amino acids: CASSLGGAPGELFF.

The J gene is TRBJ2-7, the V gene TRBV12-5; D perhaps matches TRBD2 (5 bases). V gave up 1 base and J gave up 2 bases, with 15 bases separating them. CDR3 size: 16 residues. Germline loops: CDR1 LGHNT, CDR2 FRNRAP. The CDR3 DNA follows: TGTGCTAGTGGTTTGGGTGAGCCGGCGGGTACCTACGAGCAGTACTTC. As protein: CASGLGEPAGTYEQYF.

The rearrangement links TRBV27 to TRBJ2-5; 7 nucleotides align to TRBD1. The junction had 9 bases not matched to a gene; V was cut back by 5 bases and J by 3 bases. The CDR3 totals 15 residues. Germline CDR1 is MNHEY and CDR2 is SMNVEV (reference sequence). CDR3 in DNA: TGTGCCAGCAGTGAACCCGGGACAGCAAAAGAGACCCAGTACTTC. This encodes CASSEPGTAKETQYF.

The chain joins TRBV5-8 to TRBJ1-5; D gene unclear. Germline V gene sequence: CDR1 SGHTS, CDR2 YDEGEE. The CDR3 loop spans 14 amino acids. Trimming took 4 bases from V and 7 from J, leaving 15 bases between them. The CDR3 sequence is CASSPISGMQPQHF. The CDR3 bases are TGTGCCAGCAGCCCAATCTCGGGGATGCAGCCCCAGCATTTT. The full variable domain, rest sourced from reference TRBV5-8 and TRBJ1-5, is EAGVTQSPTHLIKTRGQQATLRCSPISGHTSVYWYQQALGLGLQFLLWYDEGEERNRGNFPPRFSGRQFPNYSSELNVNALELEDSALYLCASSPISGMQPQHFGDGTRLSIL.